This TCR beta chain was obtained from a study of T-cell memory formation after mild COVID-19. Notes on the study in general: Later expanders leaned CD4+, whereas day 15 to 85 contracting clones were balanced CD4/CD8. Cross-reactive memory appears to have joined, as suggested by some responding clones showing up in pre-infection memory.

Researchers used 5'RACE with constant-segment primers to make TCR alpha and TCR beta cDNA libraries that carry sample barcodes and UMIs. TCRdb analysed the 5' RACE reads with MiXCR anew, one entry per CDR3 protein. The table has just over 400,000 distinct CDR3 sequences, about 25% seen once. With respect to this clonotype: Its antigen is still unknown.

Deletions cut 5 bases from V and 2 bases from J, with 10 bases between. The CDR3 covers 14 residues. The receptor was derived from an adult woman who had mild COVID-19 (a few samples of this study predate the infection). Cell type and time point are not known. The sequencing input was PBMCs or a T cell subset sorted from them (not recorded which). This chain links TRBV12-3 or TRBV12-4 with TRBJ1-5, with D unresolved. This CDR3 is CASSVKEGNQPQHF. CDR3 nucleotide sequence: TGTGCCAGCAGTGTCAAGGAAGGCAATCAGCCCCAGCATTTT.